The entry below describes one T cell receptor beta chain. This specimen belongs to a study of cytomegalovirus exposure and HLA in healthy donors. Germline V gene sequence: CDR1 WNHNN, CDR2 SYGVQD (reference sequence). The CDR3 is made up of 14 amino acids. The V gene end was trimmed by 4 bases and the J gene end by 6 bases; junction bases not matched to a gene: 5. 13 Jbeta primers and 60 Vbeta primers were used for the PCR. The method was immunoSEQ multiplex PCR; TCRdb's version includes in-frame clones alone and lacks a portion of them. In the table there are about 160,000 clones, roughly 88% of which are singletons.

Source material: PBMCs. The gene calls are TRBV10-1 and TRBJ1-4, with 7 bases that match TRBD1. This clonotype was obtained from a man aged 50-60 years in good health and CMV-seropositive. The CDR3 is CASSAGGADEKLFF. The CDR3 nucleotides read TGCGCCAGCAGTGCAGGGGGTGCGGATGAAAAACTGTTTTTT.